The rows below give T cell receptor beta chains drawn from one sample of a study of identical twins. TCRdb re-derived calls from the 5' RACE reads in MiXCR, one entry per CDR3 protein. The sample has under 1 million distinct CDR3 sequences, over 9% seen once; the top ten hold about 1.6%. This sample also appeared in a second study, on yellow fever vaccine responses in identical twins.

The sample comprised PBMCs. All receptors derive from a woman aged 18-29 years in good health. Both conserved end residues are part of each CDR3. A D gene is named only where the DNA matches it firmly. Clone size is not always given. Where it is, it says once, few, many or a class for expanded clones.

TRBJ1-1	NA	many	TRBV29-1	CSGRRVNTEAFF	TGCAGCGGGCGACGGGTGAACACTGAAGCTTTCTTT
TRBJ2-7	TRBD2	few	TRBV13	CASSFKASGLITYEQYF	TGTGCCAGCAGCTTTAAGGCTAGCGGGCTAATCACCTACGAGCAGTACTTC
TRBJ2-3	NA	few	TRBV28	CASSYPRQSPGDTQYF	TGTGCCAGCAGTTACCCCAGACAGTCCCCGGGGGATACGCAGTATTTT
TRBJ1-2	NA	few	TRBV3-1	CASIHPGDGYTF	TGTGCCAGCATCCATCCGGGGGATGGCTACACCTTC
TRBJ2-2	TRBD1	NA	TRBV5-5	CASSPTGFNTGELFF	TGTGCCAGCAGCCCGACAGGGTTTAACACCGGGGAGCTGTTTTTT
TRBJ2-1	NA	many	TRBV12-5	CASGSPEGAYNEQFF	TGTGCTAGTGGTTCACCAGAAGGGGCATACAATGAGCAGTTCTTC
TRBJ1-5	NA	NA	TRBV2	CASSRDKIQPQHF	TGTGCCAGCAGTAGGGACAAGATCCAGCCCCAGCATTTT
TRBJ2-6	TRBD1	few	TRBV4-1	CASTTGGNTGANVLTF	TGCGCCAGTACAACAGGGGGCAATACTGGGGCCAACGTCCTGACTTTC
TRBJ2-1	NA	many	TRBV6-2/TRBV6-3	CASRSDRLNNEQFF	TGTGCCAGCAGGTCCGACAGGCTGAACAATGAGCAGTTCTTC
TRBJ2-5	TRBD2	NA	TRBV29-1	CSVAGTSGRVRETQYF	TGCAGCGTTGCTGGGACTAGCGGGAGGGTCCGAGAGACCCAGTACTTC